A single sample gave rise to the 13 T cell receptor beta chains below, sequenced in a study of OX40 agonist ivuxolimab in advanced cancers. Repertoires were generated with immunoSEQ multiplex PCR, while TCRdb's copy carries only in-frame clones and drops some. The profile shows 150,000 to 180,000 clones, 90% to 95% of them singletons. The source was CD4+ or CD8+ T cells sorted from blood, collected in a trial of the OX40 agonist ivuxolimab. Receptors were obtained from an adult with an advanced solid tumor such as melanoma, head and neck, liver or kidney cancer.

V usage is TRBV6-5 and J usage is TRBJ2-5; TRBD1 aligns across 8 bases. This CDR3 is 13 amino acids long. The V segment lost 6 bases and the J segment 3 bases; nucleotides outside the gene matches: 3. Germline V gene data show CDR1 as MNHEY and CDR2 as SVGAGI. The CDR3 sequence is CASRGTGEETQYF. The CDR3 region has the DNA TGTGCCAGCAGGGGGACAGGCGAAGAGACCCAGTACTTC.

The gene calls are TRBV5-1 and TRBJ2-1, with TRBD1 matching over 8 bases. The V gene end was trimmed by 6 bases and the J gene end by 3 bases; junction bases not matched to a gene: 11. The CDR3 covers 16 residues. CDR1 is SGHRS and CDR2 is YFSETQ in the germline V gene. The chain's CDR3 is CASNVAPGQDYNEQFF. The CDR3 region has the DNA TGCGCCAGCAACGTGGCTCCGGGACAGGACTACAATGAGCAGTTCTTC.

V usage is TRBV6-5 and J usage is TRBJ2-5, with 8 positions matching TRBD1. The V segment lost 4 bases and the J segment 3 bases; nucleotides outside the gene matches: 4. Germline CDR1 MNHEY, CDR2 SVGAGI. This CDR3 is built from 14 residues. In DNA, the CDR3 is TGTGCCAGCAGTTGGATACAGGGGGAAGAGACCCAGTACTTC. It encodes CASSWIQGEETQYF.

The rearrangement joins TRBV6-5 to TRBJ1-1, with a possible D match to TRBD1 (5 bases). Germline loops: CDR1 MNHEY, CDR2 SVGAGI. Trimming stripped 0 bases from V and 4 bases from J, with 15 bases between. The CDR3 runs to 16 residues. This CDR3 is CASSYSTVQRGTEAFF. CDR3 DNA: TGTGCCAGCAGTTACTCGACAGTCCAGAGGGGCACTGAAGCTTTCTTT.

The V call is TRBV7-9, the J call TRBJ1-5; tentatively, D is TRBD1 (5 bases). The CDR3 extends over 14 amino acids. From germline, CDR1 is SEHNR and CDR2 FQNEAQ (reference sequence). V lost 3 bases and J 6 bases, leaving 12 bases between the germline ends. As DNA, the CDR3 is TGTGCCAGCAGCTTCGGGGACCGAATTCAGCCCCAGCATTTT. As protein: CASSFGDRIQPQHF.

The rearrangement joins TRBV6-5 to TRBJ2-7; 12 positions agree with TRBD1. In germline, CDR1 is MNHEY, CDR2 SVGAGI. V lost 4 bases to trimming and J lost 12 bases; unmatched junction nucleotides: 10. CDR3 length: 14 residues. The CDR3 DNA reads TGTGCCAGCAGTTCCCCCGGGACAGGGGGCCAAGGGTACTTC. Translating it yields CASSSPGTGGQGYF.

The J gene is TRBJ1-1, the V gene TRBV18, with 10 bases lining up with TRBD1. Germline lookup yields CDR1 KGHSH and CDR2 LQKENI. Germline trimming cut 3 bases from V and 1 base from J; bases unmatched to any gene: 2. The CDR3 contains 15 residues. Here the CDR3 reads CASSPRQGANTEAFF. CDR3 DNA: TGTGCCAGCTCACCTCGACAGGGGGCGAACACTGAAGCTTTCTTT.

In DNA form, the CDR3 reads TGTGCCAGCAGCTTGGGGCAGACAGGGTTCACTGAAGCTTTCTTT. It yields the protein CASSLGQTGFTEAFF. This sequence joins TRBV7-2 and TRBJ1-1; 7 positions match TRBD1. The V gene end was trimmed by 3 bases and the J gene end by 4 bases; junction bases not matched to a gene: 8. Germline lookup yields CDR1 SGHTA and CDR2 FQGNSA. CDR3 length: 15 amino acids.

With respect to this clone: The same CDR3 arises from other DNA sequences in this sample as well. The chain couples TRBV7-2 to TRBJ1-5; D is unresolved. Per the germline V gene, CDR1 is SGHTA and CDR2 is FQGNSA. This CDR3 has 13 amino acids. V gave up 3 bases and J gave up 6 bases, with 9 bases separating them. The CDR3 nucleotides read TGTGCCAGCAGCTTGGCGCGGGGTCAGCCCCAGCATTTT. It yields the protein CASSLARGQPQHF.

This rearrangement joins TRBV18 to TRBJ2-1; weak D call: TRBD2 (7 bases). Germline V gene lookup returns CDR1 KGHSH and CDR2 LQKENI. V was clipped by 3 bases and J by 6 bases, with 12 bases between them. The CDR3 runs 14 residues. CDR3 amino acids: CASSPLGGANEQFF. The DNA of the CDR3 is TGTGCCAGCTCACCTTTGGGGGGGGCCAATGAGCAGTTCTTC.

V is TRBV6-1 and J is TRBJ2-4; no definite D call. Germline CDR1 reads MNHNS; CDR2 reads SASEGT. V gave up 4 bases and J gave up 8 bases, with 12 bases separating them. The CDR3 length is 13 residues. The CDR3 loop is CASSVGNGDIQYF. In nucleotides, the CDR3 is TGTGCCAGCAGTGTTGGGAATGGAGACATTCAGTACTTC.

The V call is TRBV5-4, the J call TRBJ2-5, with 7 bases matching TRBD1. CDR1 is SGHNT, CDR2 YYREEE, per germline (reference sequence). This CDR3 spans 15 amino acids. V trimming: 3 bases; J trimming: 2 bases; junction bases outside the gene matches: 7. The CDR3 coding sequence is TGTGCCAGCAGCTCCCCCGGGACAGCACAAGAGACCCAGTACTTC. It is translated as CASSSPGTAQETQYF.

The chain recombines TRBV5-1 with TRBJ2-5, with D perhaps TRBD1 (8 bases). The CDR3 extends over 17 amino acids. The V gene lost 3 bases and the J gene lost 5 bases, with 23 bases spanning the gap. Germline V gene sequence: CDR1 SGHRS, CDR2 YFSETQ. The DNA for the CDR3 is TGCGCCAGCAGCTCACCCAGGGGGCGGGAGAGTGAGGAGACCCAGTACTTC. This translates into CASSSPRGRESEETQYF.